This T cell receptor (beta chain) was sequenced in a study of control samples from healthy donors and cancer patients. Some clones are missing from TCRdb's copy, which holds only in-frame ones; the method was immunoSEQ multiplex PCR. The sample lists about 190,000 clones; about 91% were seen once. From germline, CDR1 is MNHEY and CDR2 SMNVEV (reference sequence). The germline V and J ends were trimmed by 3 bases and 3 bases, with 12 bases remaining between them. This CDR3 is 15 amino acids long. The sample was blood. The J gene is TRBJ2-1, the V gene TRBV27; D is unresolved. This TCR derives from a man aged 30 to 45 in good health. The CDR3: CASSFSGVGYNEQFF. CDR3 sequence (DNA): TGTGCCAGCAGTTTCTCAGGAGTAGGCTACAATGAGCAGTTCTTC.